This record looks at one TCR beta chain sequence and its context. The table came from immunoSEQ multiplex PCR; TCRdb's copy has only in-frame clones and leaves some out. The data contain about 120,000 clones, about 85% of them singletons. These data are taken from a study of blood T cell repertoires in COVID-19. The J segment lost 5 bases and the V segment lost 3 bases, leaving 2 bases of the junction unmatched. CDR1 SGHTA and CDR2 FQGTGA come from the germline V gene. This CDR3 comprises 15 residues. Sequenced sample: peripheral blood. The sequence came from a human donor in a cohort sampled during active COVID-19. The chain uses TRBV7-3 and TRBJ2-1; 12 bases are a match to TRBD2. The CDR3 region is CASSFTSGGNNEQFF. CDR3 DNA: TGTGCCAGCAGCTTTACTAGCGGGGGGAACAATGAGCAGTTCTTC.